This record looks at one T cell receptor beta chain sequence and its context. These data originate in a study of Graves' ophthalmopathy and Graves' hyperthyroidism. CDR3 length: 12 residues. The trim removed 6 bases at V and 3 bases at J, leaving 5 bases unmatched. The V gene's germline CDR1 is DFQATT and CDR2 SNEGSKA (reference sequence). Amplification of the TCR beta CDR3 regions used RNA transcripts (as template). HTBI primers served in a first-round RT-PCR, which a second-round multiplex PCR followed. TCRdb itself ran the multiplex PCR reads through MiXCR, one entry per CDR3 protein. Of roughly 1.1 million distinct CDR3 sequences in the sample, around a third were seen once.

Sequencing was carried out using peripheral blood or thyroid tissue (not recorded which). The TCR comes from an adult man with Graves' hyperthyroidism. V usage is TRBV20-1 and J usage is TRBJ2-7, with 7 positions matching TRBD2. This chain's CDR3 is CSAVGGDYEQYF. The CDR3 DNA sequence: TGCAGTGCCGTGGGGGGGGACTACGAGCAGTACTTC.